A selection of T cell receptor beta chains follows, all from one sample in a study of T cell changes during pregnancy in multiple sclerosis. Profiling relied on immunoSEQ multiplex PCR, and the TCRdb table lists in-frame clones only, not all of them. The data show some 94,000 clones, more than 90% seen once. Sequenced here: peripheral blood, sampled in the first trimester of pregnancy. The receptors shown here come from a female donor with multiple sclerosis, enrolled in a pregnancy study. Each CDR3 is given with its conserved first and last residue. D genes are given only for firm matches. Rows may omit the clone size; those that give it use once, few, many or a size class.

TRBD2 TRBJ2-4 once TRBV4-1 CASSQRGLAGGNIQYF TGCGCCAGCAGCCAGAGAGGACTAGCGGGAGGAAACATTCAGTACTTC
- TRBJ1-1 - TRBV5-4 CASSLDFSTEAFF TGTGCCAGCAGCTTGGATTTCAGCACTGAAGCTTTCTTT
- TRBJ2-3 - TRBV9 CASSVVGTSTDTQYF TGTGCCAGCAGCGTAGTTGGGACTAGCACAGATACGCAGTATTTT
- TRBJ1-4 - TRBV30 CAWSLRAGEKLFF TGTGCCTGGAGTCTTAGGGCAGGGGAAAAACTGTTTTTT
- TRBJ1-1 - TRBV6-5 CASSLELNTEAFF TGTGCCAGCAGTCTAGAATTGAACACTGAAGCTTTCTTT
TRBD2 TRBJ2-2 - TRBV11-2 CASSSLRTSGANTGELFF TGTGCCAGCAGCTCGTTACGGACTAGCGGGGCGAACACCGGGGAGCTGTTTTTT
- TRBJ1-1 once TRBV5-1 CASSLGLRRDTEAFF TGCGCCAGCAGCTTGGGCCTTCGGAGGGACACTGAAGCTTTCTTT
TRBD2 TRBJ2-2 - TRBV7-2 CASSWTSGGTGELFF TGTGCCAGCAGCTGGACTAGCGGGGGCACCGGGGAGCTGTTTTTT
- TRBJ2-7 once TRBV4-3 CASSQDSLSYEQYF TGCGCCAGCAGCCAAGATAGCCTTTCCTACGAGCAGTACTTC
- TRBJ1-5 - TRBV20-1 CSWGGDQPQHF TGCAGCTGGGGGGGTGATCAGCCCCAGCATTTT
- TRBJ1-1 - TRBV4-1 CASSLTENTEAFF TGCGCCAGCAGTCTCACAGAGAACACTGAAGCTTTCTTT
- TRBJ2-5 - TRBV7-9 CASSSRGSSRETQYF TGTGCCAGCAGCTCCAGAGGGTCGTCCCGAGAGACCCAGTACTTC
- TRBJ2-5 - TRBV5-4 CASSVNSQETQYF TGTGCCAGCAGCGTAAATTCGCAAGAGACCCAGTACTTC
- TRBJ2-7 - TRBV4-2 CASSQGEHYEQYF TGTGCCAGCAGCCAAGGGGAGCATTACGAGCAGTACTTC
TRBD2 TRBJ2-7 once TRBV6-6 CASSYSAGAGEQYF TGTGCCAGCAGTTACTCGGCGGGAGCGGGCGAGCAGTACTTC
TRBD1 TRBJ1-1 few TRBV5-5 CASSLQGTTEAFF TGTGCCAGCAGCTTACAGGGGACCACTGAAGCTTTCTTT
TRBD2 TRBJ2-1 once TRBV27 CASSLISSGRDEQFF TGTGCCAGCAGTTTAATCTCTAGCGGGAGGGACGAGCAGTTCTTC
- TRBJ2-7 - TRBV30 CAWKGSVWVDEQYF TGTGCCTGGAAAGGAAGCGTCTGGGTTGACGAGCAGTACTTC
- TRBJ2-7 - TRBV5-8 CASSLAGVNEQYF TGTGCCAGCAGCTTGGCAGGGGTTAACGAGCAGTACTTC
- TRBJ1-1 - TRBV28 CASSLPGLLLNTEAFF TGTGCCAGCAGTCTCCCGGGACTCCTATTGAACACTGAAGCTTTCTTT
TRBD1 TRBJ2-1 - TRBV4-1 CASGGQVLTGEQFF TGCGCCAGCGGGGGACAGGTACTGACTGGTGAGCAGTTCTTC
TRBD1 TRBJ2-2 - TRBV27 CASRTTGGGGELFF TGTGCCAGCAGGACGACAGGGGGCGGCGGGGAGCTGTTTTTT
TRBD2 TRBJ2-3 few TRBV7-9 CASSLQRDTDTQYF TGTGCCAGCAGCTTACAGCGGGATACAGATACGCAGTATTTT
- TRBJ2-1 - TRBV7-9 CASSNRSSYNEQFF TGTGCCAGCAGCAACAGAAGCTCCTACAATGAGCAGTTCTTC
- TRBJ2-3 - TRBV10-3 CAISERGIRGGTDTQYF TGTGCCATCAGTGAGCGGGGAATCCGCGGGGGCACAGATACGCAGTATTTT
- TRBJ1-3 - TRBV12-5 CASGLVLGGDSGNTIYF TGTGCTAGTGGTTTGGTCCTTGGGGGGGACTCTGGAAACACCATATATTTT
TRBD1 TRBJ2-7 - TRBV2 CASRPRDRDEYSYEQYF TGTGCCAGCAGGCCGCGGGACAGGGACGAGTACTCCTACGAGCAGTACTTC
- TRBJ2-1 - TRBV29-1 CSSGLGRVTYDEQFF TGCAGCAGCGGGTTAGGCAGGGTGACCTACGATGAGCAGTTCTTC
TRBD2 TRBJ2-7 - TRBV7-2 CASSSRTSGPAYEQYF TGTGCCAGCAGCTCGCGGACTAGCGGACCTGCCTACGAGCAGTACTTC
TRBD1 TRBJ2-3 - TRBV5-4 CASSSQGADTQYF TGTGCCAGCAGCTCACAGGGGGCAGATACGCAGTATTTT